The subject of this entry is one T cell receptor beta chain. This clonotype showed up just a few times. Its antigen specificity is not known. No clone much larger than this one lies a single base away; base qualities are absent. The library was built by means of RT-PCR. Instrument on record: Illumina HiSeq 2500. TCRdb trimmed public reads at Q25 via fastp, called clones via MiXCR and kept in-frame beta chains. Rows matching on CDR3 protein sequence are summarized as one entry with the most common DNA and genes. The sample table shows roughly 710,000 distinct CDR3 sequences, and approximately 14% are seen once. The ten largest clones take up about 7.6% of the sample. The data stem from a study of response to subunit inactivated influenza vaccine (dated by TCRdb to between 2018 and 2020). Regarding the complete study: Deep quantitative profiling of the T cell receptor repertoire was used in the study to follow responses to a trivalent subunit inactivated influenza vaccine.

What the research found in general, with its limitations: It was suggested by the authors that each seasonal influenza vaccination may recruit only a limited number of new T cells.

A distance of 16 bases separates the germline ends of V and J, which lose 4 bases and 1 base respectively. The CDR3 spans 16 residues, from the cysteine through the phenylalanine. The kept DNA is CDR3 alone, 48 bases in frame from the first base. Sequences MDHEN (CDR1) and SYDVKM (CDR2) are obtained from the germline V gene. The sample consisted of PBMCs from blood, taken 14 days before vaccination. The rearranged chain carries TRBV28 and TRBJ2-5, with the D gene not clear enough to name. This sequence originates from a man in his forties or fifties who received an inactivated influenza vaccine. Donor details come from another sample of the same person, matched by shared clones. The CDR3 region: CASSSLYSRLQETQYF. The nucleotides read TGTGCCAGCAGTTCCCTTTATTCGCGGCTCCAAGAGACCCAGTACTTC. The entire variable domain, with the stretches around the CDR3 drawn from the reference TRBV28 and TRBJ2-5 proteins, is DVKVTQSSRYLVKRTGEKVFLECVQDMDHENMFWYRQDPGLGLRLIYFSYDVKMKEKGDIPEGYSVSREKKERFSLILESASTNQTSMYLCASSSLYSRLQETQYFGPGTRLLVL.